This T cell receptor (beta chain) was recorded in a study of T-cell reconstitution after alpha-beta-depleted transplantation in children. Germline values: CDR1 LGHDT, CDR2 YNNKEL (reference sequence). Trimming stripped 4 bases from V and 4 bases from J, with 16 bases between. CDR3 length equals 15 residues. As it was prepared, the TCRbeta library received unique molecular identifiers. Using its own MiXCR run on the PCR reads, TCRdb lists one record per CDR3 protein. The table shows about 610,000 distinct CDR3 sequences, with roughly a tenth occurring only once. The V call is TRBV3-1, the J call TRBJ2-5; D not certain. This clonotype originated in a human donor who donated a stem cell graft to a child with acute myeloid leukemia. Sequenced material: PBMCs from the stem cell graft donor, taken from the stem cell graft. The CDR3 spells CASSPIVGAAETQYF. In nucleotides, the CDR3 is TGTGCCAGCAGCCCCATCGTCGGAGCAGCAGAGACCCAGTACTTC.